The source of this T cell receptor beta chain is a study of spatial heterogeneity in lung cancer. Time point of the sample: sample taken at primary tumor resection. Sequencing was performed on whole RNA extracted from tumor and nontumor lung tissue, or from frozen PBMC, and the material was left unsorted. A total of approximately 70 untreated early-stage non-small cell lung cancer patients served as donors. Germline V gene data show CDR1 as ENHRY and CDR2 as SYGVKD. The V gene lost 4 bases and the J gene lost 1 base, with 10 bases spanning the gap. CDR3 size: 14 residues. All TCR cDNA molecules were individually tagged with a unique molecular identifier. TCRdb re-derived calls from the 5' RACE reads in MiXCR, one entry per CDR3 protein. The data contain more than 10,000 distinct CDR3 sequences, over 5% of them singletons. This clonotype was observed at least ten times. This beta chain lies outside the target of a library built for alpha chains; its clone size means little.

This sample comprised lung tumor tissue, obtained at surgery. The V gene is TRBV10-3, the J gene TRBJ1-1; possibly TRBD1 for D (5 bases). The receptor's source is a human donor with early-stage non-small cell lung cancer. The CDR3 DNA follows: TGTGCCATCAGTGCTCGTACAGGGAACACTGAAGCTTTCTTT. It yields the protein CAISARTGNTEAFF.